This record looks at one T cell receptor (beta chain) sequence and its context. Antigen specificity is unknown. This entry comes from a study of T cell responses to AZD1222 COVID-19 vaccine. Produced via immunoSEQ multiplex PCR; TCRdb's table is partial and in-frame only. The table records roughly 160,000 clones, about 91% of them present only once. The CDR3 spans 15 residues. V dropped 1 base and J dropped 2 bases, with 11 bases sitting between them. Germline loops: CDR1 SGHRS, CDR2 YFSETQ. Study-wide findings and caveats: Donor demographics were predominantly white British with a female majority; clonal diversity may be underestimated. Among those given AZD1222, only 6 or 7 were seropositive at baseline.

This sequence was found in an adult in good health. The specimen was peripheral blood, collected on day 0 of MenACWY control vaccination. V and J are TRBV5-1 and TRBJ2-3; D is possibly TRBD1 or TRBD2 (6 bases each). The CDR3 DNA sequence: TGCGCCAGCAGCTTGCGGTGGGGGGCCACAGATACGCAGTATTTT. Protein sequence: CASSLRWGATDTQYF.